The T cell receptor (beta chain) described here comes from a study of blood T cells in healthy people across ages. Study findings and constraints: Both higher diversity and more naive CD4+ cells marked long-lived donors when set against aged donors.

Alongside a J-beta primer mix, a sample-barcoded 5' primer served in a second PCR lasting 7 to 11 cycles. MiXCR, applied by TCRdb to the 5' RACE reads, yields one record per CDR3 protein. This sample has approximately 900,000 distinct CDR3 sequences; roughly 29% occur once, and the top ten carry 10%. Germline loops: CDR1 SGHNT, CDR2 YYREEE (reference sequence). The CDR3 runs to 14 residues. V trimming: 0 bases; J trimming: 7 bases; junction bases outside the gene matches: 4. As to this clonotype: As yet, its antigen is unknown.

This sample also belongs to another study, concerning T cells of mothers and their children. That work states: Per mother, over 8.5 million TCR beta CDR3 reads were obtained; per child, 2.5 million to 3.5 million.

Material for sequencing was blood. The chain employs TRBV5-4 and TRBJ2-1; 7 nucleotides match TRBD1. This clonotype was obtained from a woman aged 40 to 50 in good health. This CDR3 reads CASSLEGARNEQFF. The CDR3 DNA reads as TGTGCCAGCAGCTTGGAGGGGGCCAGGAATGAGCAGTTCTTC.